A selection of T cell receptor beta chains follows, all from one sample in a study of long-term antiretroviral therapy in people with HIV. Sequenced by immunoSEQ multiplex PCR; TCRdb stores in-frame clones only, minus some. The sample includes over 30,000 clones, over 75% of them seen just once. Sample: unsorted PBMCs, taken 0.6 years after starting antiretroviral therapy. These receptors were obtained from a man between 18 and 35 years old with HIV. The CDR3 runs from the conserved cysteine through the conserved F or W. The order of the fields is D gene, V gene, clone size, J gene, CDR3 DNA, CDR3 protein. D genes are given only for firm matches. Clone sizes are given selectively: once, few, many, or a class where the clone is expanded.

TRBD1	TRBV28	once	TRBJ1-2	TGTGCCACCATACCACAGGGGCACTATGGCTACACCTTC	CATIPQGHYGYTF
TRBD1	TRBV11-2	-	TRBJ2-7	TGTGCCAGCAGCCCGGGACAGGGAAGCTACGAGCAGTACTTC	CASSPGQGSYEQYF
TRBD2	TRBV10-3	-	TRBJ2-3	TGTGCCATCAGCACCGGGACTAGCGGGCCCACGCAGTATTTT	CAISTGTSGPTQYF
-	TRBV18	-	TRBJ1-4	TGTGCCAGCTCACCACGGGCGAGGACGGGTGAAAAACTGTTTTTT	CASSPRARTGEKLFF
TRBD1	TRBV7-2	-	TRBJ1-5	TGTGCCAGCAGCCCGGGACAGCTGAATCAGCCCCAGCATTTT	CASSPGQLNQPQHF
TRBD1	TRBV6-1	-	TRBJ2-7	TGTGCCAGCAGTGATTTGGCAGGGGGCTCCTACGAGCAGTACTTC	CASSDLAGGSYEQYF
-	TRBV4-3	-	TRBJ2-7	TGCGCCAGCAGCCAAGACGAGGGGTACTACGAGCAGTACTTC	CASSQDEGYYEQYF
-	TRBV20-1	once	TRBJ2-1	TGCAGTGCTAGTTTGGGGGATGAGCAGTTCTTC	CSASLGDEQFF
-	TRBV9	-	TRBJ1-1	TGTGCCAGCAGCGTTTTAGTGAACACTGAAGCTTTCTTT	CASSVLVNTEAFF
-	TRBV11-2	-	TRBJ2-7	TGTGCCAGCAGCTTAGAACGGGACACCGGTCAGGAGCAGTACTTC	CASSLERDTGQEQYF
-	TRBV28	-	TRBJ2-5	TGTGCCAGCAGTCCGCACTCGCCGTCCCGTGCGACCCAGTACTTC	CASSPHSPSRATQYF
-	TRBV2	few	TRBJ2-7	TGTGCCAGCAGTGACAGGGGAAGGGACGAGCAGTACTTC	CASSDRGRDEQYF
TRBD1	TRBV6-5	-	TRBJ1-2	TGTGCCAGCAGACTTGACAGGGAACCTAACTATGGCTACACCTTC	CASRLDREPNYGYTF
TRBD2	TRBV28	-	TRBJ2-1	TGTGCCAGCAGAGCGGGAGGCGTCAGGGGTGAGCAGTTCTTC	CASRAGGVRGEQFF
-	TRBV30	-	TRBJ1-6	TGTGCCTGGAGGAATCTACAGGTTCGGAATTCACCCCTCCACTTT	CAWRNLQVRNSPLHF
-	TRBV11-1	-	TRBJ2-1	TGTGCCAGCAGCTTAGTGGTTGGTTACAATGAGCAGTTCTTC	CASSLVVGYNEQFF
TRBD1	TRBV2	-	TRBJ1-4	TGTGCCAGCAGTGGAAGTCAGGGGGCGCAGGTTGCTAATGAAAAACTGTTTTTT	CASSGSQGAQVANEKLFF